These 26 T cell receptor beta chains were sequenced from one sample in a study of sequential checkpoint blockade in melanoma. Specified treatment: randomized to nivolumab then ipilimumab (arm A) or the reverse (arm B). Assay used: immunoSEQ multiplex PCR; TCRdb lists only in-frame clones, some missing. In the table there are 25,000 to 35,000 clones, around 88% of which are singletons. Source: CD8+ T cells sorted from blood (inferred from file names), taken from a patient given nivolumab and ipilimumab in sequence. Source of these receptors: a human donor with melanoma.

The J gene is TRBJ1-2, the V gene TRBV7-8, with D unclear. Germline V gives CDR1 SGHVS, CDR2 FQNEAQ. Trimming took off 5 bases at V and 4 bases at J, with 17 bases between the two ends. The length of the CDR3 is 15 residues. Here the CDR3 DNA reads TGTGCCAGCAGCATAGTTAATAGTTTTGGCTATGGCTACACCTTC. Protein: CASSIVNSFGYGYTF.

The rearrangement links TRBV2 to TRBJ2-7; 7 bases agree with TRBD1. J lost 7 bases, V lost 2 bases, and 14 bases had no gene match. CDR3 length equals 16 residues. CDR1 and CDR2 (germline): SNHLY, FYNNEI. The chain's CDR3 is CASSENWDSALLEQYF. The CDR3 nucleotides read TGTGCCAGCAGTGAAAACTGGGACAGTGCGTTGTTGGAGCAGTACTTC.

J is TRBJ2-1 and V is TRBV13; perhaps TRBD2 as D (6 bases). The CDR3 is 17 residues long. Germline V gene data show CDR1 as PRHDT and CDR2 as FYEKMQ (reference sequence). Trimming pared 3 bases from V and 7 bases from J, leaving 22 bases between. The CDR3 here is CASSLWPGREVLNEQFF. In DNA, the CDR3 is TGTGCCAGCAGCTTGTGGCCTGGCAGGGAGGTTTTGAATGAGCAGTTCTTC.

The J gene is TRBJ1-2, the V gene TRBV27; 12 nucleotides match TRBD1. The CDR3 has 17 amino acids. V shed 0 bases and J 4 bases; nucleotides not matched to a gene: 6. The germline V gene has CDR1 MNHEY and CDR2 SMNVEV (reference sequence). The CDR3 spells CASSLSFSGQGAYGYTF. The CDR3 DNA reads as TGTGCCAGCAGTTTATCTTTTTCGGGACAGGGGGCCTATGGCTACACCTTC.

V gene TRBV19 combines with J gene TRBJ1-1, with D uncertain. The ends were cut back, 3 bases at V and 8 bases at J, with 19 bases in the middle. CDR1 and CDR2 (germline): LNHDA, SQIVND (reference sequence). There are 15 residues in the CDR3. The CDR3: CASSIPFRSAQEAFF. The CDR3 DNA is TGTGCCAGTAGTATCCCGTTCCGGAGTGCCCAAGAAGCTTTCTTT. Using reference TRBV19 and TRBJ1-1 for the parts outside the CDR3, the full variable domain is DGGITQSPKYLFRKEGQNVTLSCEQNLNHDAMYWYRQDPGQGLRLIYYSQIVNDFQKGDIAEGYSVSREKKESFPLTVTSAQKNPTAFYLCASSIPFRSAQEAFFGQGTRLTVV.

This clone came up a few times. The chain has TRBV5-1 and TRBJ1-5; 9 positions agree with TRBD1. Trimming cost V 4 bases and J 2 bases; bases outside gene matches: 1. The CDR3 has 14 residues. The germline V gene encodes CDR1 SGHRS and CDR2 YFSETQ. The CDR3 protein is CASSRTGGNQPQHF. DNA for the CDR3: TGCGCCAGCAGCCGGACAGGGGGCAATCAGCCCCAGCATTTT.

The J gene is TRBJ2-5, the V gene TRBV16, with TRBD2 matching over 7 bases. V dropped 4 bases and J dropped 1; count of bases not matched to a gene: 6. The CDR3 extends over 15 amino acids. Germline assignment: CDR1 KGHSY and CDR2 FQNENV. The CDR3 nucleotides read TGTGCCAGCAGCCGGCTAGCGGTCTTCCAAGAGACCCAGTACTTC. This sequence encodes CASSRLAVFQETQYF.

This clone was counted a single time. The rearrangement links TRBV6-1 to TRBJ1-5; D gene ambiguous. The germline V and J ends were trimmed by 3 bases and 6 bases, with 12 bases remaining between them. CDR1 is MNHNS and CDR2 is SASEGT in the germline V gene. This CDR3 region has 14 residues. The CDR3 nucleotides are TGTGCCAGCAGTGATTACGATTGGGCTCAGCCCCAGCATTTT. This codes for CASSDYDWAQPQHF.

The V and J genes are TRBV9 and TRBJ2-7; TRBD1 aligns across 12 bases. This CDR3 contains 14 residues. CDR1 and CDR2 (germline): SGDLS, YYNGEE. V dropped 3 bases and J dropped 9; count of bases not matched to a gene: 7. DNA for the CDR3: TGTGCCAGCAGCGCGGGGACAGGGGGCTATGCGCAGTACTTC. Translation gives CASSAGTGGYAQYF.

V gene TRBV5-1 combines with J gene TRBJ2-7, with TRBD2 matching 9 bases. Germline assignment: CDR1 SGHRS and CDR2 YFSETQ. V was pared by 3 bases and J by 4 bases, with 5 bases of the junction left unmatched. The CDR3 runs to 14 residues. Here the CDR3 reads CASSSAGGTYEQYF. The CDR3 DNA sequence: TGCGCCAGCAGCTCAGCGGGGGGAACATACGAGCAGTACTTC.

In the case of this clone: Different DNA sequences within this sample yield the same CDR3. The gene calls are TRBV4-2 and TRBJ2-1, with D uncertain. CDR1 is LGHNA and CDR2 is YNFKEQ in the germline V gene. V shed 1 base and J shed 8 bases, with 9 bases lying between them. This CDR3 spans 13 amino acids. In DNA, the CDR3 is TGTGCCAGCAGCCAAGTTGCGGCCTATGAGCAGTTCTTC. Encoded protein: CASSQVAAYEQFF.

CDR3 in DNA: TGTGCCAGCAGCGCATTGACAGGGGGTCGAGAGACCCAGTACTTC. Translation gives CASSALTGGRETQYF. This chain uses TRBV9 with TRBJ2-5; 9 positions match TRBD1. The V segment lost 3 bases and the J segment 4 bases; nucleotides outside the gene matches: 7. There are 15 residues in the CDR3. CDR1 and CDR2 from the germline V gene are SGDLS and YYNGEE.

This chain joins TRBV5-5 and TRBJ2-3; 10 bases fit TRBD1. Germline-derived CDR1 and CDR2 are SGHKS and YYEKEE (reference sequence). V was pared by 3 bases and J by 5 bases, with 6 bases of the junction left unmatched. This CDR3 region has 15 residues. Here the CDR3 DNA reads TGTGCCAGCAGCTCCGGGACAGGGGCTTTAGATACGCAGTATTTT. Its translation is CASSSGTGALDTQYF.

The chain carries TRBV4-3 and TRBJ2-7; a possible D gene is TRBD1 (6 bases). The CDR3 runs to 13 residues. From germline, CDR1 is LGHNA and CDR2 YSLEER. V lost 3 bases and J lost 4, with 10 bases in between. The CDR3 protein is CASSQGARYEQYF. CDR3 DNA: TGCGCCAGCAGCCAGGGGGCGAGGTACGAGCAGTACTTC.

V and J are TRBV7-6 and TRBJ2-7; 9 bases are a match to TRBD1. This CDR3 has 22 amino acids. Trimming removed 0 bases from V and 1 base from J; junction bases left unmatched: 22. In germline, CDR1 is SGHVS, CDR2 FNYEAQ. The CDR3, as DNA: TGTGCCAGCAGCTTAGCTGCGCCCGGTTGGGAGTCTTCCGGGACAGGGTCCTACGAGCAGTACTTC. The encoded protein is CASSLAAPGWESSGTGSYEQYF.

The chain has TRBV29-1 and TRBJ2-5, with D perhaps TRBD1 (6 bases). The DNA end is more similar to TRBJ2-7, so the J call may be wrong. Germline V gives CDR1 SQVTM, CDR2 ANQGSEA. The length of the CDR3 is 13 residues. The CDR3: CSVEFKQGYEQYF. The CDR3 DNA reads TGCAGCGTTGAATTTAAACAGGGCTACGAGCAGTACTTC.

The rearrangement uses TRBV7-8 and TRBJ2-2; D is possibly TRBD2 (7 bases). V was shortened by 8 bases and J by 4 bases, with 20 bases between the two germline ends. CDR3 length: 16 residues. From germline, CDR1 is SGHVS and CDR2 FQNEAQ. The CDR3: CASPHQRDTLTGELFF. The CDR3 DNA sequence: TGTGCCAGCCCCCACCAGCGGGACACACTCACCGGGGAGCTGTTTTTT.

The gene calls are TRBV2 and TRBJ1-4, with D possibly TRBD1 on 5 matching bases. This CDR3 region has 11 residues. V lost 8 bases and J 12 bases, leaving 13 bases between the germline ends. Looked up from germline, CDR1 is SNHLY and CDR2 is FYNNEI. CDR3 nucleotides: TGTGCCAGCCAGGGCCGGAGAGAACTGTTTTTT. It yields the protein CASQGRRELFF.

The chain couples TRBV9 to TRBJ1-3; tentatively, D is TRBD1 (5 bases). CDR1 SGDLS and CDR2 YYNGEE come from the germline V gene. The CDR3 loop spans 15 amino acids. V was cut by 3 bases and J by 0 bases, with 10 bases left in between. The CDR3 DNA is TGTGCCAGCAGCGGGGGCCCCAGCTCTGGAAACACCATATATTTT. Translating it yields CASSGGPSSGNTIYF.

A single count supports this clone. The chain links TRBV7-9 to TRBJ1-4, with 7 bases that match TRBD1. The CDR3 spans 17 residues. CDR1 is SEHNR, CDR2 FQNEAQ, per germline (reference sequence). Trimming took 6 bases from V and 7 from J; bases not matched to a gene: 17. The CDR3 nucleotides are TGTGCCAGCAGATCCGCCGACGTAGGGGGCGAAGGTGAAAAACTGTTTTTT. Translated: CASRSADVGGEGEKLFF.

The V and J genes are TRBV10-3 and TRBJ2-2, with D possibly TRBD2 on 6 matching bases. This CDR3 is built from 16 residues. Per germline, CDR1 ENHRY and CDR2 SYGVKD. V was clipped by 0 bases and J by 0 bases, with 8 bases between them. DNA for the CDR3: TGTGCCATCAGTGAGTCGGGCGGGGCGAACACCGGGGAGCTGTTTTTT. Its translation: CAISESGGANTGELFF.

There are a few counts of this clone. The chain joins TRBV4-3 to TRBJ2-1; TRBD1 matches 11 bases. V dropped 4 bases and J dropped 7; count of bases not matched to a gene: 9. The CDR3 is made up of 16 amino acids. CDR1 LGHNA and CDR2 YSLEER come from the germline V gene. The CDR3 sequence is CASSPRSGQGGNEQFF. The CDR3 DNA follows: TGCGCCAGCAGCCCACGATCGGGACAGGGGGGAAATGAGCAGTTCTTC.

J is TRBJ2-1 and V is TRBV6-5; the match to TRBD2 covers 9 bases. Germline trimming cut 5 bases from V and 7 bases from J; bases unmatched to any gene: 6. The CDR3 has 14 amino acids. Germline assignment: CDR1 MNHEY and CDR2 SVGAGI. The CDR3 loop is CASSPGLAWNEQFF. The CDR3 region has the DNA TGTGCCAGCAGTCCGGGACTAGCTTGGAATGAGCAGTTCTTC.

This chain joins TRBV4-2 and TRBJ1-1, with TRBD1 identical over 9 bases. The germline V gene encodes CDR1 LGHNA and CDR2 YNFKEQ. V trimming: 5 bases; J trimming: 4 bases; junction bases outside the gene matches: 11. The length of the CDR3 is 16 residues. The CDR3 spells CASSSFLGQGGTEAFF. The CDR3 DNA is TGTGCCAGCAGCTCTTTTTTGGGACAGGGAGGCACTGAAGCTTTCTTT.

The chain is built from TRBV4-3 and TRBJ1-3; D gene unclear. The ends were cut back, 1 base at V and 3 bases at J, with 10 bases in the middle. This CDR3 comprises 15 residues. Germline CDR1 reads LGHNA; CDR2 reads YSLEER. The CDR3 protein is CASSQVVGVGNTIYF. The CDR3 DNA reads as TGCGCCAGCAGCCAAGTTGTCGGAGTTGGAAACACCATATATTTT.

The chain joins TRBV4-1 to TRBJ2-2; TRBD2 matches 7 bases. V lost 0 bases and J lost 3; bases outside the gene matches: 4. The CDR3 contains 16 residues. Germline CDR1 and CDR2: MGHRA and YSYEKL. The CDR3 coding sequence is TGCGCCAGCAGCCAAGATAGCGGGTCTGACACCGGGGAGCTGTTTTTT. Translation: CASSQDSGSDTGELFF.